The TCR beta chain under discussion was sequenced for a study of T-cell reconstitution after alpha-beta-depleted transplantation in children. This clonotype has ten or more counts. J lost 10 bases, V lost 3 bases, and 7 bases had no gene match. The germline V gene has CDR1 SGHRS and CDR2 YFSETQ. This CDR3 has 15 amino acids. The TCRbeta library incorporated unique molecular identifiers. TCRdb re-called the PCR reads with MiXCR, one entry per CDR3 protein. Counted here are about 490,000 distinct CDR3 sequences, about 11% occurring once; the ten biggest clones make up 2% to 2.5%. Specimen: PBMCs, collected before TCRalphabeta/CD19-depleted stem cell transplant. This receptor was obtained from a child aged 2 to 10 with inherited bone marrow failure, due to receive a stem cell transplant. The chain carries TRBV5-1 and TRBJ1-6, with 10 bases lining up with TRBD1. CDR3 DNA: TGCGCCAGCAGCTGGGGACAGGGGAACGGATCACCCCTCCACTTT. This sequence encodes CASSWGQGNGSPLHF.